This T cell receptor beta chain was found in a study of T cells in Graves' hyperthyroidism and ophthalmopathy (dated by TCRdb to between 2018 and 2021). As for the study more broadly: Peripheral blood was sampled at the time of initial diagnosis, prior to any treatment. To identify TCR V-J signatures that set the groups apart, the researchers used a discovery cohort of about a hundred patients, made up of roughly 40 with Graves' ophthalmopathy and about 60 with stable Graves' hyperthyroidism. The roughly 91 discovery patients were randomly divided into training and test sets at a 7:3 ratio. In addition, the study compared T-cell repertoires in thyroid tissue and in blood from five or six Graves' hyperthyroidism patients. After blood sampling, hyperthyroidism patients were treated with methimazole at a starting dose of 30 mg daily, and ophthalmopathy patients were treated with high-dose intravenous methylprednisolone. Prospective prediction of ophthalmopathy was tested in an independent validation cohort consisting of about 19 hyperthyroidism patients and some 15 patients who later progressed to ophthalmopathy. According to the paper, TCR Vbeta CDR3 sequencing was carried out on over 130 peripheral blood samples, which came from fewer than 50 ophthalmopathy, 75 or so hyperthyroidism and approximately 17 progressor patients. Broader findings and caveats from the paper: Most expanded thyroid clonotypes (frequency above 0.001) were also detected in blood, a finding suggesting that blood repertoires may reflect thyroid immune responses. In validation, the model predicted progression to ophthalmopathy with about 71% sensitivity and 72% to 85% specificity, a median of 6.5 months before onset. No statistical method was used to fix the sample size in advance, and group allocation was not hidden from the investigators. A 13 V-J signature model separated ophthalmopathy from stable hyperthyroidism, with approximately 87% sensitivity and 81% to 83% specificity in cross-validation and 80%/75% in testing.

Graves' hyperthyroidism was defined as stable when no progression to ophthalmopathy occurred over 18 months of follow-up. The hyperthyroidism patients were between 18 and 65 years old and newly diagnosed, with a disease duration of less than 2 months. Any patient with an uncontrolled infection, another autoimmune disease, pregnancy or lactation was excluded. Diagnoses relied on clinical symptoms, serum thyroxine and TRAb, thyroid ultrasound and orbital computed tomography. PBMCs were isolated from roughly 10 ml of fresh peripheral blood by Ficoll-Paque density gradient centrifugation. Total RNA was extracted with Trizol reagent, and quality was checked on an Agilent 2100 Bioanalyzer. Trimming leaves V shorter by 7 bases and J shorter by 4 bases, with the junction holding 3 bases beyond the gene matches. There are 13 amino acids in the CDR3, from cysteine to phenylalanine inclusive. CDR3 DNA only is kept here, 39 bases in frame from base 1. Based on the germline V gene, the CDR1 and CDR2 sequences are MDHEN and SYDVKM.

This clonotype was seen many times. Its antigen has not been determined. No clone much larger than this one lies a single base away; base qualities are absent. TCR beta CDR3 regions were amplified from RNA transcripts. The TCR CDR3 was subjected to a first round of RT-PCR using the HTBI primer set and the Qiagen OneStep RT-PCR kit. Libraries were constructed in a second round of multiplex PCR, after which size selection and purification were carried out. Sequencing of the libraries was done on an Illumina HiSeq2000 using paired-end 100 bp reads. As for the original processing: SOAPnuke was used to process the raw data, throwing out any read that contained adapters or uncalled bases, had a mean Phred below 15, or lacked an exact constant-primer or identifier match. COPE v1.2.5 was used to merge the high-quality paired reads, and each unique nucleotide sequence was defined as a clonotype. Clonotypes were aligned to IMGT TRBV, TRBD and TRBJ reference segments using MiTCR v1.1. Analysis was restricted to V-J combinations with a frequency above 0.0001, which covered 99.2% of repertoires. The TCS score was defined as the ratio of F50 (clonal expansion) to E x V (chaos), calculated using BLOSUM62-based TCRdist between CDR3 peptides within each V-J. Welch's t-statistics and random forest reduced fewer than 600 V-J features to 10 to 15, which were used in a naive Bayes classifier (R e1071). TCRdb itself trimmed the public reads at Q25 with fastp, ran MiXCR and retained productive beta chains. Here each entry gathers all rows of one CDR3 protein and keeps the most common genes and DNA. These V and J calls are TCRdb output, not the study's own analysis. A total of more than 300,000 distinct CDR3 sequences appear in this sample, 13% of them only once. The ten top clones hold roughly 8.3% of the sample.

Sequencing was done on a sample of blood. The V and J segments used are TRBV28 and TRBJ2-5; 10 of the junction bases match TRBD2. This clonotype originated in a woman in her late teens or twenties with Graves' hyperthyroidism. The DNA is TGTGCCAGCATCTCTAGCGGGAGAGAGACCCAGTACTTC. Translated, this gives CASISSGRETQYF.